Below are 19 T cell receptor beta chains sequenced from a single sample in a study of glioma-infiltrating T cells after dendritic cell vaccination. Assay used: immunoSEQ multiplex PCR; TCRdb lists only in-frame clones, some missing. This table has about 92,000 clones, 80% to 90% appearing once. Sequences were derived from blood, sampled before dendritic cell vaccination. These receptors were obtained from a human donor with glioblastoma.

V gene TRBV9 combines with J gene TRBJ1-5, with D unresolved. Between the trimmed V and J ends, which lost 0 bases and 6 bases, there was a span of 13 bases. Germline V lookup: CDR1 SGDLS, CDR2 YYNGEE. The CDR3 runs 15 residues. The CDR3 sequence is CASSVDMGASQPQHF. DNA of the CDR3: TGTGCCAGCAGCGTAGATATGGGCGCCAGTCAGCCCCAGCATTTT.

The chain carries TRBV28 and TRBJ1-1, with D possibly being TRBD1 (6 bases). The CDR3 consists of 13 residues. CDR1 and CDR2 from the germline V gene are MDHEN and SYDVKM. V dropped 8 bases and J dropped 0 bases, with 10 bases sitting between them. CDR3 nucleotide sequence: TGTGCCAGCGAAGGACAGATGAACACTGAAGCTTTCTTT. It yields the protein CASEGQMNTEAFF.

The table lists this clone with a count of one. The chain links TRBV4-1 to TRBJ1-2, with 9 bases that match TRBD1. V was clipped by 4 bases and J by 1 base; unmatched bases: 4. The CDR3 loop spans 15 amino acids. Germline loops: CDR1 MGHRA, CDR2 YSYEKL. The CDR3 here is CASSLGQGNNYGYTF. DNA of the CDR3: TGCGCCAGCAGCCTAGGACAGGGGAATAACTATGGCTACACCTTC.

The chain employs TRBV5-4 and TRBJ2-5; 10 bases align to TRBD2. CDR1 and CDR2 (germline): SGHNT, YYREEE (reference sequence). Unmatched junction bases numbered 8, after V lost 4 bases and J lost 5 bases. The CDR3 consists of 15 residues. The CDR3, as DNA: TGTGCCAGCAGCACCAGAGCGGGAGGGCTGGAGACCCAGTACTTC. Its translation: CASSTRAGGLETQYF.

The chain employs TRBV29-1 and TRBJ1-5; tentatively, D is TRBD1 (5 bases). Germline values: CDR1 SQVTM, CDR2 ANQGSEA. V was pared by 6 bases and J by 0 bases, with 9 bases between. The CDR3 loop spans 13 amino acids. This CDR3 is CSVADTSNQPQHF. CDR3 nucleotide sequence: TGCAGCGTCGCGGACACTAGCAATCAGCCCCAGCATTTT.

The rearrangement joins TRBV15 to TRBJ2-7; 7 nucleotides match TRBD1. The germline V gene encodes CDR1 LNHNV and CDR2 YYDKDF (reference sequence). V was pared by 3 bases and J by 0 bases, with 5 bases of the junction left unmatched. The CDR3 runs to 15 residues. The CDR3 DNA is TGTGCCACCAGCAGCCGGGACAGAAACTCCTACGAGCAGTACTTC. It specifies CATSSRDRNSYEQYF.

In DNA form, the CDR3 reads TGTGCCAGCAGGGGGACTAGCGGGAGAAGGCGTGAGCAGTTCTTC. As protein: CASRGTSGRRREQFF. The chain combines TRBV28 with TRBJ2-1; 14 positions agree with TRBD2. The ends lost 6 bases at V and 9 bases at J; junction bases unmatched: 7. CDR1 and CDR2 (germline): MDHEN, SYDVKM. The CDR3 is 15 residues long. Full variable domain (remainder filled in from reference TRBV28 and TRBJ2-1): DVKVTQSSRYLVKRTGEKVFLECVQDMDHENMFWYRQDPGLGLRLIYFSYDVKMKEKGDIPEGYSVSREKKERFSLILESASTNQTSMYLCASRGTSGRRREQFFGPGTRLTVL.

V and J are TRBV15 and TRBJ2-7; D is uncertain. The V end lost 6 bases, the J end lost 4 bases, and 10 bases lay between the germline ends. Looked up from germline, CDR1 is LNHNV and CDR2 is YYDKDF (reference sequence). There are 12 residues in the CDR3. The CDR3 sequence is CATSLTGYEQYF. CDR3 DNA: TGTGCCACCAGTTTAACCGGTTACGAGCAGTACTTC.

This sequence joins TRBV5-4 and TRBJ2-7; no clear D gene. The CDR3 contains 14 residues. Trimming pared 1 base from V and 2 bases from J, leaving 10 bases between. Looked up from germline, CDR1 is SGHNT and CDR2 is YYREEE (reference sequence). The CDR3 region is CASSLRQTPYEQYF. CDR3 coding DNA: TGTGCCAGCAGCTTGAGGCAGACACCCTACGAGCAGTACTTC.

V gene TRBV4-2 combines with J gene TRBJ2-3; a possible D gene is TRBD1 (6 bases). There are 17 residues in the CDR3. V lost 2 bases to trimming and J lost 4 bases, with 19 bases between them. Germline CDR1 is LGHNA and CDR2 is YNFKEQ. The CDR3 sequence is CASSQLSAGARPDTQYF. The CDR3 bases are TGTGCCAGCAGCCAATTATCAGCAGGGGCGCGTCCAGATACGCAGTATTTT.

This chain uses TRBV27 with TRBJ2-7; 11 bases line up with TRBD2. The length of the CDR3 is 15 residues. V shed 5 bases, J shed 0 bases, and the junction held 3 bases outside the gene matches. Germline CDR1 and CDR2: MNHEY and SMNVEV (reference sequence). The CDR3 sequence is CASSMTSGISYEQYF. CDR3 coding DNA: TGTGCCAGCAGTATGACTAGCGGGATCTCCTACGAGCAGTACTTC.

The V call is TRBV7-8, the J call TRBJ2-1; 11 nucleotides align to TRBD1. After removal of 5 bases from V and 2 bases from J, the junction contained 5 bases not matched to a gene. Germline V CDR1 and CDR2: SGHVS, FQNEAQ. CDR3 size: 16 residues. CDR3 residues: CASSPPGQGAYNEQFF. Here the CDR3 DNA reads TGTGCCAGCAGCCCCCCGGGACAGGGGGCCTACAATGAGCAGTTCTTC.

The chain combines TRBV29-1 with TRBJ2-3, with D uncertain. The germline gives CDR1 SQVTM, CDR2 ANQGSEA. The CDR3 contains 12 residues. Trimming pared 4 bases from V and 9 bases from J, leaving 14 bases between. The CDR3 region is CSVGAADGTQYF. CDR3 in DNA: TGCAGCGTTGGGGCCGCCGACGGCACGCAGTATTTT.

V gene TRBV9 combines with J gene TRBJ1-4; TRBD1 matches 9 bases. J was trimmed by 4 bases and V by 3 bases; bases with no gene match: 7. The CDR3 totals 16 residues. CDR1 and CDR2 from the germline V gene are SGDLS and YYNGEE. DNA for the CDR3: TGTGCCAGCAGCGCCGATCGACAGGGGGGTAATGAAAAACTGTTTTTT. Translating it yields CASSADRQGGNEKLFF.

CDR3: CASSPDRGSYEQYF. The DNA of the CDR3 is TGTGCCAGCTCACCCGACAGGGGATCCTACGAGCAGTACTTC. The chain is built from TRBV18 and TRBJ2-7; 8 bases agree with TRBD1. This CDR3 contains 14 residues. Germline trimming cut 3 bases from V and 1 base from J; bases unmatched to any gene: 2. Germline V CDR1 and CDR2: KGHSH, LQKENI.

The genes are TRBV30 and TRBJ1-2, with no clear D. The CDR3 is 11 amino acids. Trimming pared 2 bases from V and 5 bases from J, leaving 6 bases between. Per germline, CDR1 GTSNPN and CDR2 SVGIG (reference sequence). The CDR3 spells CAWSPGYGYTF. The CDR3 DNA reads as TGTGCCTGGAGTCCCGGGTATGGCTACACCTTC.

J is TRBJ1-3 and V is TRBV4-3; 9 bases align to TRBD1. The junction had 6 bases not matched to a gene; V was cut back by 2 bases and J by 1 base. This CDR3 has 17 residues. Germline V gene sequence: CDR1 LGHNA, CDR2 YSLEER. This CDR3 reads CASSQMGQGSSGNTIYF. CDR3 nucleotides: TGCGCCAGCAGCCAAATGGGACAGGGAAGTTCTGGAAACACCATATATTTT.

CDR3 sequence (DNA): TGTGCCAGCAGTGAAGGAGCGGGGGTCACAGATACGCAGTATTTT. Encoded protein: CASSEGAGVTDTQYF. The chain carries TRBV25-1 and TRBJ2-3, with 8 bases that match TRBD2. Germline V gene data show CDR1 as MGHDK and CDR2 as SYGVNS. This CDR3 contains 15 residues. The J segment lost 2 bases and the V segment lost 2 bases, leaving 3 bases of the junction unmatched.

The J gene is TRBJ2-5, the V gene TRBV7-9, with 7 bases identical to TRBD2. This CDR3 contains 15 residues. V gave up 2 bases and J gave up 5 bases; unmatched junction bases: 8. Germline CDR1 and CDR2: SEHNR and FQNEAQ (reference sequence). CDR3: CASSLLGGPRETQYF. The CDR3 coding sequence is TGTGCCAGCAGCTTACTGGGAGGGCCCCGCGAGACCCAGTACTTC.